The 15 T cell receptor beta chains below all came from one sample that was sequenced in a study of T cell changes during pregnancy in multiple sclerosis. Sequenced by immunoSEQ multiplex PCR; TCRdb stores in-frame clones only, minus some. The sample carries 42,000 or so clones, 94% recorded once. This specimen was CD8+ T cells from peripheral blood mononuclear cells, taken in the third trimester of pregnancy. These receptors originate from a female donor with multiple sclerosis, enrolled in a pregnancy study.

The V gene is TRBV19, the J gene TRBJ1-2, with D tentatively TRBD1 (6 bases). Germline V CDR1 and CDR2: LNHDA, SQIVND (reference sequence). The CDR3 length is 15 residues. V gave up 4 bases and J gave up 7 bases, with 19 bases separating them. CDR3 coding DNA: TGTGCCAGTAGTAGAGGGGGTCGGGGGGCGTCTGGCTACACCTTC. Its translation is CASSRGGRGASGYTF.

The V gene is TRBV27, the J gene TRBJ2-1; TRBD1 agrees at 9 bases. The CDR3 consists of 13 residues. The germline V gene has CDR1 MNHEY and CDR2 SMNVEV (reference sequence). Trimming at V came to 4 bases and at J to 12 bases, leaving 7 bases not matched to a gene. The chain's CDR3 is CASSSGTGFGQFF. In DNA, the CDR3 is TGTGCCAGCAGTTCAGGGACAGGGTTCGGGCAGTTCTTC.

V and J are TRBV27 and TRBJ1-5; perhaps TRBD1 as D (5 bases). CDR1 MNHEY and CDR2 SMNVEV come from the germline V gene (reference sequence). This CDR3 spans 15 amino acids. V lost 1 base and J lost 2, with 9 bases in between. The CDR3 DNA reads TGTGCCAGCAGTTTATTCGCCAGGGGCAATCAGCCCCAGCATTTT. It translates to CASSLFARGNQPQHF.

This chain connects TRBV7-6 to TRBJ2-7, with TRBD1 identical over 9 bases. Per the germline V gene, CDR1 is SGHVS and CDR2 is FNYEAQ. V shed 5 bases, J shed 1 base, and the junction held 3 bases outside the gene matches. The CDR3 is 14 residues long. Here the CDR3 reads CASSPGTGSYEQYF. The CDR3 DNA reads as TGTGCCAGCAGCCCCGGGACAGGGTCCTACGAGCAGTACTTC.

This chain uses TRBV10-3 with TRBJ2-1; D remains ambiguous. The CDR3 extends over 12 amino acids. The V end was cut by 4 bases, the J end by 8 bases, with 9 bases between. Looked up from germline, CDR1 is ENHRY and CDR2 is SYGVKD. The CDR3 region is CAISVMGYEQFF. Written as DNA, the CDR3 is TGTGCCATCAGTGTGATGGGCTATGAGCAGTTCTTC.

The V gene is TRBV6-1, the J gene TRBJ2-1; D gene unclear. Germline assignment: CDR1 MNHNS and CDR2 SASEGT. The CDR3 totals 15 residues. The V gene lost 0 bases and the J gene lost 12 bases, with 18 bases spanning the gap. Here the CDR3 DNA reads TGTGCCAGCAGTGAAGCTCGGTCAGCAACTAAGAGGCAGTTCTTC. This encodes CASSEARSATKRQFF.

The V call is TRBV5-1, the J call TRBJ1-1; 8 nucleotides match TRBD1. With V trimmed by 2 bases and J by 5 bases, 8 bases remained unmatched. The CDR3 sequence is 15 residues long. In germline, CDR1 is SGHRS, CDR2 YFSETQ. The CDR3 sequence: CASSFDRGPGTEAFF. In nucleotides, the CDR3 is TGCGCCAGCAGCTTCGACAGGGGCCCGGGAACTGAAGCTTTCTTT.

This chain connects TRBV28 to TRBJ2-7, with 14 bases fitting TRBD2. The CDR3 runs to 15 residues. CDR1 is MDHEN, CDR2 SYDVKM, per germline. V was pared by 7 bases and J by 6 bases, with 8 bases of the junction left unmatched. The CDR3 loop is CASIAGGLAGGEQYF. The CDR3 DNA reads TGTGCCAGCATAGCCGGAGGACTAGCGGGAGGCGAGCAGTACTTC. Looking up the rest from reference TRBV28 and TRBJ2-7 gives the full variable domain: DVKVTQSSRYLVKRTGEKVFLECVQDMDHENMFWYRQDPGLGLRLIYFSYDVKMKEKGDIPEGYSVSREKKERFSLILESASTNQTSMYLCASIAGGLAGGEQYFGPGTRLTVT.

The chain employs TRBV7-3 and TRBJ2-7; the match to TRBD2 covers 7 bases. Germline trimming cut 5 bases from V and 3 bases from J; bases unmatched to any gene: 10. From germline, CDR1 is SGHTA and CDR2 FQGTGA. This CDR3 is built from 15 residues. The CDR3 spells CASSPQGGAYYEQYF. Here the CDR3 DNA reads TGTGCCAGCAGCCCCCAGGGAGGGGCATACTACGAGCAGTACTTC. Filled out from reference TRBV7-3 and TRBJ2-7, the complete variable domain reads GAGVSQTPSNKVTEKGKYVELRCDPISGHTALYWYRQSLGQGPEFLIYFQGTGAADDSGLPNDRFFAVRPEGSVSTLKIQRTERGDSAVYLCASSPQGGAYYEQYFGPGTRLTVT.

Here the CDR3 reads CASRPGGQPQHF. The DNA for the CDR3 is TGTGCCAGTCGACCCGGGGGTCAGCCCCAGCATTTT. V gene TRBV28 combines with J gene TRBJ1-5; TRBD1 is a possible D gene (5 bases). Germline loops: CDR1 MDHEN, CDR2 SYDVKM. Trimming shortened V by 9 bases and J by 6 bases, and 12 bases separated the two germline ends. This CDR3 spans 12 amino acids.

The V call is TRBV19, the J call TRBJ2-7; D might be TRBD2 (6 bases). Germline CDR1 is LNHDA and CDR2 is SQIVND (reference sequence). V was cut by 4 bases and J by 4 bases, with 14 bases left in between. The CDR3 totals 14 residues. The CDR3 region is CASSTRDGRYEQYF. CDR3 bases: TGTGCCAGTAGTACCCGGGACGGGAGATACGAGCAGTACTTC.

This CDR3 reads CASRGLAGGLDEQFF. The CDR3 bases are TGCGCCAGCCGAGGACTAGCGGGAGGGCTTGATGAGCAGTTCTTC. V is TRBV10-2 and J is TRBJ2-1, with 15 bases that match TRBD2. With 8 bases clipped from V and 8 bases from J, the junction kept 7 bases outside the gene matches. The CDR3 consists of 15 residues. The germline gives CDR1 WSHSY, CDR2 SAAADI.

The genes are TRBV14 and TRBJ2-1; TRBD1 agrees at 7 bases. This CDR3 region has 15 residues. V shed 2 bases and J 6 bases; nucleotides not matched to a gene: 7. Germline V gene lookup returns CDR1 SGHDN and CDR2 FVKESK. CDR3 amino acids: CASSQRQGVANEQFF. For the CDR3, the DNA is TGTGCCAGCAGCCAACGCCAGGGGGTCGCCAATGAGCAGTTCTTC.

The V call is TRBV7-9, the J call TRBJ2-1; D call uncertain. Trimming removed 0 bases at V and 7 bases at J, with 10 bases between. Germline V gives CDR1 SEHNR, CDR2 FQNEAQ (reference sequence). CDR3 length: 14 amino acids. CDR3 nucleotides: TGTGCCAGCAGCTTAGCCCCTACTTGGAATGAGCAGTTCTTC. Translation: CASSLAPTWNEQFF.

The chain joins TRBV19 to TRBJ2-1; a possible D gene is TRBD2 (6 bases). Between the trimmed V and J ends, which lost 5 bases and 5 bases, there was a span of 13 bases. This CDR3 is 14 amino acids long. The germline V gene encodes CDR1 LNHDA and CDR2 SQIVND (reference sequence). CDR3 coding DNA: TGTGCCAGTAGTCACGGGACTGGGAACAATGAGCAGTTCTTC. It yields the protein CASSHGTGNNEQFF.